The clone carrying this T cell receptor beta chain was detected many times. Each CDR3 protein is one row after TCRdb ran MiXCR on the multiplex PCR reads. Altogether 150,000 or so distinct CDR3 sequences are present, approximately 30% being singletons, with the ten largest covering about 4.1%. CDR1 and CDR2 (germline): DFQATT, SNEGSKA (reference sequence). V lost 5 bases to trimming and J lost 7 bases; unmatched junction nucleotides: 11. The CDR3 extends over 14 amino acids. Samples came from axillary lymph nodes draining the breast cancer. This sample is part of a study of breast tumors, draining lymph nodes, adjacent tissues.

This chain joins TRBV20-1 and TRBJ1-2; 9 bases line up with TRBD1. The source of this sequence is a female donor with breast cancer. Some clones in this sample may be carry-over from other donors' samples. The sample consisted of axillary lymph node tissue. In DNA form, the CDR3 reads TGCAGTGCTGGGACCGGGACAGGGAACGCTGGCTACACCTTC. Its protein product is CSAGTGTGNAGYTF.